A selection of T cell receptor beta chains follows, all from one sample in a study of blood T cell repertoires in COVID-19. The table came from immunoSEQ multiplex PCR; TCRdb's copy has only in-frame clones and leaves some out. The sample shows roughly 190,000 clones, almost 85% of them seen only once. Sequenced sample: peripheral blood. Source of these receptors: a woman aged 65 to 85 with active or convalescent COVID-19. Each CDR3 is given with its conserved first and last residue. The D gene is left open where the match is weak. Not every row has a clone size; where given, it reads once, few, many or a size class.

>TRBV5-6|NA|TRBD1|TRBJ2-1
CASSRLGDRVSNEQFF
TGTGCCAGCAGCCGACTGGGGGACAGGGTTAGTAATGAGCAGTTCTTC
>TRBV6-1|NA|NA|TRBJ1-1
CASSEVPGGVGTEAFF
TGTGCCAGCAGTGAGGTCCCAGGAGGGGTGGGCACTGAAGCTTTCTTT
>TRBV9|NA|TRBD2|TRBJ2-1
CASSVETSGFNEQFF
TGTGCCAGCAGCGTAGAAACTAGCGGGTTCAATGAGCAGTTCTTC
>TRBV6-1|NA|NA|TRBJ2-3
CASSEIWWGDDTQYF
TGTGCCAGCAGTGAAATCTGGTGGGGGGACGATACGCAGTATTTT
>TRBV27|NA|TRBD2|TRBJ2-3
CASSRRTSGIWGTDTQYF
TGTGCCAGCAGTAGAAGGACTAGCGGGATATGGGGCACAGATACGCAGTATTTT
>TRBV18|NA|NA|TRBJ1-2
CASSPLGDGYTF
TGTGCCAGCTCACCACTGGGAGATGGCTACACCTTC
>TRBV13|NA|TRBD1|TRBJ2-1
CASSLAVGDRGGNEQFF
TGTGCCAGCAGCTTAGCAGTTGGGGACAGGGGAGGCAATGAGCAGTTCTTC
>TRBV27|NA|NA|TRBJ2-6
CASSSYSGANVLTF
TGTGCCAGCAGTTCCTACTCTGGGGCCAACGTCCTGACTTTC
>TRBV19|NA|NA|TRBJ1-1
CASGRQAVNTEAFF
TGTGCCAGTGGGAGACAAGCCGTGAACACTGAAGCTTTCTTT
>TRBV4-1|NA|TRBD1|TRBJ1-2
CASSPQEGALYGYTF
TGCGCCAGCAGCCCCCAAGAGGGGGCCCTATATGGCTACACCTTC
>TRBV12-5|once|NA|TRBJ2-7
CASGLVLGVKYEQYF
TGTGCTAGTGGTTTGGTCCTAGGGGTAAAATACGAGCAGTACTTC
>TRBV3-1/TRBV3-2|NA|TRBD2|TRBJ2-1
CASSPSRGSSYNEQFF
TGTGCCAGCAGCCCCAGTCGCGGGAGCTCCTACAATGAGCAGTTCTTC
>TRBV9|NA|NA|TRBJ1-3
CASSVATGPNTIYF
TGTGCCAGCAGCGTAGCGACGGGTCCAAACACCATATATTTT
>TRBV19|NA|TRBD2|TRBJ2-3
CASSSPPGLAGSQWDTQYF
TGTGCCAGTAGTAGCCCGCCAGGACTAGCGGGATCTCAGTGGGATACGCAGTATTTT
>TRBV7-8|few|NA|TRBJ1-5
CASSLSGQRNQPQHF
TGTGCCAGCAGCTTAAGTGGACAGCGCAATCAGCCCCAGCATTTT
>TRBV24-1|NA|NA|TRBJ1-5
CATSDEPTGLSNQPQHF
TGTGCCACCAGTGATGAACCAACGGGACTTAGCAATCAGCCCCAGCATTTT
>TRBV19|NA|TRBD1|TRBJ1-2
CASSIVGQGAGYTF
TGTGCCAGTAGTATAGTGGGACAGGGCGCCGGCTACACCTTC
>TRBV18|NA|TRBD2|TRBJ2-1
CASSPLRLAGFFNEQFF
TGTGCCAGCTCACCTCTCCGACTAGCGGGATTCTTCAATGAGCAGTTCTTC
>TRBV7-9|once|TRBD1|TRBJ1-2
CASSLEGDSYGYTF
TGTGCCAGCAGCTTAGAAGGGGACAGCTATGGCTACACCTTC
>TRBV7-6|NA|TRBD1|TRBJ1-3
CASSSGQGVAGNTIYF
TGTGCCAGCAGCTCGGGACAGGGGGTCGCAGGAAACACCATATATTTT
>TRBV30|NA|TRBD1|TRBJ1-1
CAWSVPRTGMNTEAFF
TGTGCCTGGAGTGTACCCCGGACAGGGATGAACACTGAAGCTTTCTTT
>TRBV19|NA|TRBD2|TRBJ2-1
CASSPAVAGDEQFF
TGTGCCAGTAGCCCCGCGGTAGCGGGAGATGAGCAGTTCTTC
>TRBV28|NA|NA|TRBJ2-7
CASSYYYEQYF
TGTGCCAGCAGTTATTACTACGAGCAGTACTTC
>TRBV9|NA|TRBD2|TRBJ2-7
CASSVPGRDYEQYF
TGTGCCAGCAGCGTACCAGGGAGGGACTACGAGCAGTACTTC
>TRBV5-1|NA|TRBD1|TRBJ2-5
CASRPSDRVRETQYF
TGCGCCAGCAGACCCTCGGACAGGGTTCGTGAGACCCAGTACTTC
>TRBV20-1|NA|TRBD2|TRBJ2-3
CSASRRLAGITDTQYF
TGCAGTGCTAGTCGCCGACTAGCGGGGATCACAGATACGCAGTATTTT
>TRBV14|few|NA|TRBJ2-1
CASSQGERAIDNEQFF
TGTGCCAGCAGCCAAGGCGAGAGGGCCATCGACAATGAGCAGTTCTTC
>TRBV5-4|NA|NA|TRBJ2-2
CASSPGGDSISGLNTGELFF
TGTGCCAGCAGCCCCGGCGGAGATTCCATTTCGGGACTTAACACCGGGGAGCTGTTTTTT
>TRBV15|NA|TRBD1|TRBJ1-2
CATSSRYQGDTYGYTF
TGTGCCACCAGCTCCCGCTACCAGGGGGATACCTATGGCTACACCTTC